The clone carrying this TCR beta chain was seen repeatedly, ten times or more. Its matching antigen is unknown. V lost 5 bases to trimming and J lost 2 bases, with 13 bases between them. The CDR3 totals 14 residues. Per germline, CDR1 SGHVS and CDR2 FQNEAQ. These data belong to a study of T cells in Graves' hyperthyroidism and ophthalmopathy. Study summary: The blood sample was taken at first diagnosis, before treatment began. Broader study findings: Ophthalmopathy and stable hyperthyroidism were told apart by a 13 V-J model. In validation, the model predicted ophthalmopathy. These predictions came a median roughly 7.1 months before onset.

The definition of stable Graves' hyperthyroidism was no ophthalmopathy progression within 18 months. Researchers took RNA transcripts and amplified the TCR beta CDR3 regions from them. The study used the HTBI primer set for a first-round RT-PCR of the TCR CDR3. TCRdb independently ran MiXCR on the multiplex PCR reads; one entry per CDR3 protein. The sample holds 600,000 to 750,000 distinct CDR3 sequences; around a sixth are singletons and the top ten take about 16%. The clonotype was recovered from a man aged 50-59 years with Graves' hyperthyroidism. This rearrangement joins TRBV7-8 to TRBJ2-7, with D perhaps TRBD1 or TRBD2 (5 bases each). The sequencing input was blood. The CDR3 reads CASSLRDGPYEQYF. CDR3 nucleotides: TGTGCCAGCAGCCTCCGGGACGGACCCTACGAGCAGTACTTC.